This T cell receptor (beta chain) was obtained from a study of PD-L1 blockade in urothelial cancer. Time point here: peripheral blood 6 weeks after treatment start. Each PCR contained spiked-in synthetic TCR analog templates. TCRdb's table, derived via immunoSEQ multiplex PCR, lists solely in-frame clones and lacks some. The sample carries 35,000 to 50,000 clones, about four fifths recorded once. There are 16 residues in the CDR3. Germline V gene data show CDR1 as LNHDA and CDR2 as SQIVND (reference sequence). The V and J ends lost 3 bases and 2 bases, in that order; junction bases with no gene match: 9.

This sequence originates from a man aged 60-69 years with urothelial cancer. This material consisted of PBMCs, taken around atezolizumab (anti-PD-L1) treatment. The gene calls are TRBV19 and TRBJ2-7; 8 nucleotides agree with TRBD1. The CDR3: CASSMQGNRGTYEQYF. CDR3 bases: TGTGCCAGTAGTATGCAGGGGAACAGGGGGACCTACGAGCAGTACTTC.